This T cell receptor (beta chain) was identified during a study of blood T cell repertoires in COVID-19. The overall study: In each case, the material was cDNA or gDNA derived from T cells, B-cell-depleted T cells, or PBMCs.

This clone appeared a few times. CDR3 length: 14 amino acids. The J segment lost 3 bases and the V segment lost 5 bases, leaving 9 bases of the junction unmatched. Per the germline V gene, CDR1 is SQVTM and CDR2 is ANQGSEA. Data came from immunoSEQ multiplex PCR; TCRdb stores just in-frame clones and leaves some out. The profile shows about 140,000 clones, approximately 84% of them singletons. The sample was PBMCs or T cells enriched from blood (not recorded which). The chain is built from TRBV29-1 and TRBJ2-7, with 8 bases that match TRBD2. This clonotype was obtained from a woman in her forties or fifties with acute COVID-19. CDR3 loop: CSVRGSGTSYEQYF. CDR3 coding DNA: TGCAGCGTTAGGGGTTCCGGGACTAGCTACGAGCAGTACTTC.